A selection of T cell receptor beta chains follows, all from one sample in a study of OX40 agonist ivuxolimab in advanced cancers. Assay used: immunoSEQ multiplex PCR; TCRdb lists only in-frame clones, some missing. The sample yields 150,000 to 190,000 clones, approximately 94% seen once. The starting material was CD4+ or CD8+ T cells sorted from blood, obtained in a trial of the OX40 agonist ivuxolimab. These receptors originate from an adult with an advanced solid tumor such as melanoma, head and neck, liver or kidney cancer. Both conserved end residues are part of each CDR3. D genes are given only for firm matches. Rows give clone size only sometimes, using once, few, many, or a class for an expanded clone.

V: TRBV4-3; size: NA; D: NA; J: TRBJ1-5; DNA: TGCGCCAGCAGCCAAGTAACCGCTGCGGAGCCCCAGCATTTT; CDR3: CASSQVTAAEPQHF
V: TRBV5-4; size: NA; D: NA; J: TRBJ2-7; DNA: TGTGCCAGCAGCCTGCCGCTACCGGGGTCCTACGAGCAGTACTTC; CDR3: CASSLPLPGSYEQYF
V: TRBV9; size: NA; D: NA; J: TRBJ1-3; DNA: TGTGCCAGCAGCGTTGGGGGGGCCTCTGGAAACACCATATATTTT; CDR3: CASSVGGASGNTIYF
V: TRBV5-6; size: NA; D: NA; J: TRBJ1-2; DNA: TGTGCCAGCAGCTTGGGTATGGATTATGGCTACACCTTC; CDR3: CASSLGMDYGYTF
V: TRBV18; size: NA; D: NA; J: TRBJ1-1; DNA: TGTGCCAGCTCACCACTAGAAGAGCCTTACACTGAAGCTTTCTTT; CDR3: CASSPLEEPYTEAFF
V: TRBV7-2; size: NA; D: NA; J: TRBJ2-3; DNA: TGTGCCAGCAGCTTAGGCACTAGCTACACAGATACGCAGTATTTT; CDR3: CASSLGTSYTDTQYF
V: TRBV4-3; size: NA; D: NA; J: TRBJ1-4; DNA: TGCGCCAGCAGCCCCGGGGGACCTAATGAAAAACTGTTTTTT; CDR3: CASSPGGPNEKLFF
V: TRBV4-3; size: NA; D: TRBD1; J: TRBJ2-2; DNA: TGCGCCAGCAGCCAGCCCCCGGGACAGGGGGCCGGGGAGCTGTTTTTT; CDR3: CASSQPPGQGAGELFF
V: TRBV28; size: NA; D: NA; J: TRBJ2-7; DNA: TGTGCCAGCAGTTTATCGAGTGACTACGAGCAGTACTTC; CDR3: CASSLSSDYEQYF
V: TRBV5-1; size: NA; D: NA; J: TRBJ2-5; DNA: TGCGCCAGCAGCTTGGCCCTTCAGGGAAACCAAGAGACCCAGTACTTC; CDR3: CASSLALQGNQETQYF
V: TRBV7-9; size: once; D: TRBD1; J: TRBJ2-7; DNA: TGTGCCATCGGGACAGAAAACAGGGAGCAGTACTTC; CDR3: CAIGTENREQYF
V: TRBV5-1; size: NA; D: NA; J: TRBJ1-1; DNA: TGCGCCAGCAGCTTGGAAGGGAGAACTGAAGCTTTCTTT; CDR3: CASSLEGRTEAFF
V: TRBV13; size: NA; D: NA; J: TRBJ2-3; DNA: TGTGCCAGCAGTAACTGGGAGGCAGATACGCAGTATTTT; CDR3: CASSNWEADTQYF
V: TRBV7-2; size: once; D: NA; J: TRBJ2-4; DNA: TGTGCCAGCAGCTTAGGTGGGTGGGCCAAAAACATTCAGTACTTC; CDR3: CASSLGGWAKNIQYF
V: TRBV28; size: NA; D: NA; J: TRBJ1-4; DNA: TGTGCCAGCAGTCCGGGCTTCCTCGAGAGGGGAGAAAAACTGTTTTTT; CDR3: CASSPGFLERGEKLFF
V: TRBV5-4; size: NA; D: NA; J: TRBJ2-5; DNA: TGTGCCAGCAGTTCGGACAGAGGCCTCCAAGAGACCCAGTACTTC; CDR3: CASSSDRGLQETQYF
V: TRBV19; size: NA; D: NA; J: TRBJ2-7; DNA: TGTGCCAGTAGTATTTACGGCACCTCCTACGAGCAGTACTTC; CDR3: CASSIYGTSYEQYF
V: TRBV28; size: NA; D: NA; J: TRBJ2-3; DNA: TGTGCCAGCAGTTCCAGGGGAGGTACGCAGTATTTT; CDR3: CASSSRGGTQYF
V: TRBV7-2; size: NA; D: NA; J: TRBJ2-5; DNA: TGTGCCAGCAGCTTATCGGATGAGACCCAGTACTTC; CDR3: CASSLSDETQYF
V: TRBV6-4; size: NA; D: NA; J: TRBJ2-3; DNA: TGTGCCAGCAGCCCGACAGGTTCCACAGATACGCAGTATTTT; CDR3: CASSPTGSTDTQYF
V: TRBV28; size: NA; D: TRBD2; J: TRBJ2-1; DNA: TGTGCCAGCAGACCCCGACTAGCGGGAGGGAGGAATGAGCAGTTCTTC; CDR3: CASRPRLAGGRNEQFF
V: TRBV7-2; size: NA; D: TRBD1; J: TRBJ2-4; DNA: TGTGCCAGCAGCCGACAGGGGGAAAACATTCAGTACTTC; CDR3: CASSRQGENIQYF
V: TRBV7-8; size: NA; D: NA; J: TRBJ2-2; DNA: TGTGCCAGCAGCTTAGCGCGGATGGGTTACAAGACGGGTTCTAACACCGGGGAGCTGTTTTTT; CDR3: CASSLARMGYKTGSNTGELFF
V: TRBV11-2; size: NA; D: TRBD1; J: TRBJ2-7; DNA: TGTGCCAGCAGCTTAGAGGGACAGGGGCGGGCGCAGTACTTC; CDR3: CASSLEGQGRAQYF
V: TRBV7-2; size: NA; D: NA; J: TRBJ1-1; DNA: TGTGCCAGCTCCCGACAGTTCGGATCTGAAGCTTTCTTT; CDR3: CASSRQFGSEAFF
V: TRBV5-6; size: once; D: NA; J: TRBJ1-2; DNA: TGTGCCAGCAGCCCTACCGGACAGCCGTATGGCTACACCTTC; CDR3: CASSPTGQPYGYTF
V: TRBV27; size: NA; D: NA; J: TRBJ1-2; DNA: TGTGCCAGCAGTTTTTTCGGGGCAGGGGAAAGTGGCTACACCTTC; CDR3: CASSFFGAGESGYTF
V: TRBV5-4; size: NA; D: TRBD1; J: TRBJ1-1; DNA: TGTGCCAGCAGCCCCTCCGGGACAGGGGGAAACACTGAAGCTTTCTTT; CDR3: CASSPSGTGGNTEAFF
V: TRBV5-1; size: NA; D: NA; J: TRBJ1-3; DNA: TGCGCCAGCAGCCGACAGTCTGGAAACACCATATATTTT; CDR3: CASSRQSGNTIYF
V: TRBV5-1; size: once; D: NA; J: TRBJ1-1; DNA: TGCGCCAGCAGCGGGACCCTACAAGGGACTGAAGCTTTCTTT; CDR3: CASSGTLQGTEAFF
V: TRBV28; size: NA; D: TRBD1; J: TRBJ1-1; DNA: TGTGCCAGCAGAGTAGGGACAGGGGTTAACACTGAAGCTTTCTTT; CDR3: CASRVGTGVNTEAFF
V: TRBV4-1; size: NA; D: TRBD2; J: TRBJ2-1; DNA: TGCGCCAGCAGCCGCGGGACTAGCCGCCTAGGTAGGCAGTTCTTC; CDR3: CASSRGTSRLGRQFF
V: TRBV2; size: NA; D: TRBD1; J: TRBJ1-2; DNA: TGTGCCAGCACTAGGGACAGGGGCAACTATGGCTACACCTTC; CDR3: CASTRDRGNYGYTF
V: TRBV19; size: few; D: NA; J: TRBJ1-1; DNA: TGTGCCAGTAGTGCCACATACACTGAAGCTTTCTTT; CDR3: CASSATYTEAFF
V: TRBV7-2; size: NA; D: NA; J: TRBJ2-1; DNA: TGTGCCAGCAGCCCACGCCGTAGGGAGTCGTACAATGAGCAGTTCTTC; CDR3: CASSPRRRESYNEQFF
V: TRBV28; size: NA; D: NA; J: TRBJ1-1; DNA: TGTGCCAGCAGTTCGGGGGGGGTCCTATTTGAAGCTTTCTTT; CDR3: CASSSGGVLFEAFF
V: TRBV27; size: NA; D: NA; J: TRBJ2-7; DNA: TGTGCCAGCAGTTTAAGAGGGAGTCGGACCTACGAGCAGTACTTC; CDR3: CASSLRGSRTYEQYF
V: TRBV7-2; size: NA; D: NA; J: TRBJ1-5; DNA: TGTGCCAGCAGCTTTCTGGGGAGTCGACAGCCCCAGCATTTT; CDR3: CASSFLGSRQPQHF
V: TRBV4-3; size: NA; D: TRBD2; J: TRBJ2-1; DNA: TGCGCCAGCAGCCAAGATCATCGGGGGAGGGCCTCCTACAATGAGCAGTTCTTC; CDR3: CASSQDHRGRASYNEQFF
V: TRBV18; size: NA; D: NA; J: TRBJ1-1; DNA: TGTGCCAGCTCACCCGCTCAGGGGTCTGAAGCTTTCTTT; CDR3: CASSPAQGSEAFF